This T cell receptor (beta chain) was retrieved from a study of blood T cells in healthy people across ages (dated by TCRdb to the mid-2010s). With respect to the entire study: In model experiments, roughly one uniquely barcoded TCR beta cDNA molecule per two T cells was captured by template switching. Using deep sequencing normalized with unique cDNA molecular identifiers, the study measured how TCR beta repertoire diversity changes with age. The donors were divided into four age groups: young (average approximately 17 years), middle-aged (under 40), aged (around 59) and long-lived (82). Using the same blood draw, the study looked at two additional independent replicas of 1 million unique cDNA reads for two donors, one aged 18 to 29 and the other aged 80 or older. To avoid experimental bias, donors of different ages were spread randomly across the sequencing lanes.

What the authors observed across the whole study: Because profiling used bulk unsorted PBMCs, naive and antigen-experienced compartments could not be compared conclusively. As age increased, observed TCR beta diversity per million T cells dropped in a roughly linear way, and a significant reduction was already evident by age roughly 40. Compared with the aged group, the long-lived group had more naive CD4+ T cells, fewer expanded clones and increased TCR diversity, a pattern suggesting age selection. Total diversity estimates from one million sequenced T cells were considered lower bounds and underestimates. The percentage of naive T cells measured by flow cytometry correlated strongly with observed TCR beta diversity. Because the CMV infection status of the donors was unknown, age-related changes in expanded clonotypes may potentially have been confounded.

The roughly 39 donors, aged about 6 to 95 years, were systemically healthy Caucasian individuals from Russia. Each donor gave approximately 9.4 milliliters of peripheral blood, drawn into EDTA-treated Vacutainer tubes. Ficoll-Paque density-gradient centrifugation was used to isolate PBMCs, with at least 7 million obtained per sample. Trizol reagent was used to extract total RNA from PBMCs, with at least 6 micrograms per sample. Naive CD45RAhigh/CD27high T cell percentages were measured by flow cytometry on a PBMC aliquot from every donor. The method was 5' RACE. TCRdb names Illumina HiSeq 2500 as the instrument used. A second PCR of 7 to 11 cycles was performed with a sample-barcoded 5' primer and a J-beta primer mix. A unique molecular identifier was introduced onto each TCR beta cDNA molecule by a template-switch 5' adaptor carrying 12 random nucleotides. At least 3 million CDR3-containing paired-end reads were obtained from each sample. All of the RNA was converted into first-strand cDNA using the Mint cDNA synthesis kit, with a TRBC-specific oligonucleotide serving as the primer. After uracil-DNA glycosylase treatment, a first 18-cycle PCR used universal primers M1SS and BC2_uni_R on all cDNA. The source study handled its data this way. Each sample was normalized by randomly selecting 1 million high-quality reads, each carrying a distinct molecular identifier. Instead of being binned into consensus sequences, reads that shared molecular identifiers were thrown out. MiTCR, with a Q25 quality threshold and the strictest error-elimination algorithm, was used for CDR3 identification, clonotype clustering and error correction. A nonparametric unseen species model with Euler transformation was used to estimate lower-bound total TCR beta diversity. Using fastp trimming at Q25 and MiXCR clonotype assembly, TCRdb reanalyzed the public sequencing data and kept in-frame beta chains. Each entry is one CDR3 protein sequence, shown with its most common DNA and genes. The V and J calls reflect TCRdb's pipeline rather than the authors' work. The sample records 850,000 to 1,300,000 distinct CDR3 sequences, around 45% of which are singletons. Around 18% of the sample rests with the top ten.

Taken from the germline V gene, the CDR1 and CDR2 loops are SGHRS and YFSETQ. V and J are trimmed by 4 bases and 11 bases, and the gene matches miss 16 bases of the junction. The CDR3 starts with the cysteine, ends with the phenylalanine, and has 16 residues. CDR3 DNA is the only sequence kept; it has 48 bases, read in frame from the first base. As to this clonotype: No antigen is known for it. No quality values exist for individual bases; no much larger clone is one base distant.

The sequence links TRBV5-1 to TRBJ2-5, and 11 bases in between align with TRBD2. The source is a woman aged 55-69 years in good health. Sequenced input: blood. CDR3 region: CASSIVAGGPGNEQYF. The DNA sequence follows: TGCGCCAGCAGCATAGTAGCGGGAGGGCCAGGAAATGAGCAGTACTTC.